Detailed here is one T cell receptor (beta chain). Germline assignment: CDR1 ENHRY and CDR2 SYGVKD. CDR3 length: 14 amino acids. This sample was taken from a study of monozygotic twins with inflammatory bowel disease. TCRdb reprocessed the 5' RACE reads and stores each CDR3 protein as one record, lacking DNA. In all, the sample yields about 300,000 distinct CDR3 sequences. This sequence originates from a human donor with ulcerative colitis or Crohn's disease, or a healthy co-twin of an affected twin (not recorded which). Specimen: blood. This chain uses TRBV10-3 with TRBJ2-1; TCRdb's D call, TRBD2, is unchecked because there is no DNA. CDR3 sequence: CAIRSAGPGLRVVF.